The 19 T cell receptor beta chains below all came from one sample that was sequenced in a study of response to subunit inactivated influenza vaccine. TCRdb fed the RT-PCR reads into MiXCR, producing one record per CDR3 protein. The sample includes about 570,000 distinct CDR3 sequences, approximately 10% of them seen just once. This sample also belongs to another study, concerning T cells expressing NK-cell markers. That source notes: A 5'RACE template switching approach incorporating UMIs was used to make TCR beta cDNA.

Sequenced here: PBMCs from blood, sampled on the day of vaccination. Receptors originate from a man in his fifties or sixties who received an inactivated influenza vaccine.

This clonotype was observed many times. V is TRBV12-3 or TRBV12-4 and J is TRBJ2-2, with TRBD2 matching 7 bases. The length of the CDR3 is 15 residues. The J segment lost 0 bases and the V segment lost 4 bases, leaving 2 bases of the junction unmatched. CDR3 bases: TGTGCCAGCAGTTCAAGCGGGGCGAACACCGGGGAGCTGTTTTTT. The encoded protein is CASSSSGANTGELFF.

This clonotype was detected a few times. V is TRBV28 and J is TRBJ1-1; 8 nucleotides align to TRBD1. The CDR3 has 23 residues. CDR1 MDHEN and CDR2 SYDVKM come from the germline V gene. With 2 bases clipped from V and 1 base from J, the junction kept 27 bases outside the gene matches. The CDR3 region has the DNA TGTGCCAGCAGTTTAGTTGGGGCCGTTTGGGACAGGCGGACTGACCGTGAGAACACTGAAGCTTTCTTT. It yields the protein CASSLVGAVWDRRTDRENTEAFF.

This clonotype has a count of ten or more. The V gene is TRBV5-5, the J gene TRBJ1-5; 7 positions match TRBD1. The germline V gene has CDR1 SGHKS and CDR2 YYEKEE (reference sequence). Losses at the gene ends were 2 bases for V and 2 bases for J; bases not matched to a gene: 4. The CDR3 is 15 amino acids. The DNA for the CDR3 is TGTGCCAGCAGCTTTGAAGGGGGCGGCAATCAGCCCCAGCATTTT. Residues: CASSFEGGGNQPQHF.

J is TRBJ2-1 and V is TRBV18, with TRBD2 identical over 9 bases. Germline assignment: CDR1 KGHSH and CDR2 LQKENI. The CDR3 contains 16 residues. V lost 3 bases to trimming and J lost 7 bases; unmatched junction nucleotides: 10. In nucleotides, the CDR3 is TGTGCCAGCTCACCTAGACTAGCGGTTGAAAGTAATGAGCAGTTCTTC. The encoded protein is CASSPRLAVESNEQFF. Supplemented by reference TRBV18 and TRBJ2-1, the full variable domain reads NAGVMQNPRHLVRRRGQEARLRCSPMKGHSHVYWYRQLPEEGLKFMVYLQKENIIDESGMPKERFSAEFPKEGPSILRIQQVVRGDSAAYFCASSPRLAVESNEQFFGPGTRLTVL.

CDR3 region: CATTGQTPLFSGANVLTF. DNA of the CDR3: TGTGCCACCACTGGACAAACTCCACTATTCTCTGGGGCCAACGTCCTGACTTTC. The J gene is TRBJ2-6, the V gene TRBV24-1, with a weak D call TRBD1 (5 bases). This CDR3 spans 18 amino acids. In germline, CDR1 is KGHDR, CDR2 SFDVKD. Trimming left V 8 bases short and J 0 bases short, with 19 bases between.

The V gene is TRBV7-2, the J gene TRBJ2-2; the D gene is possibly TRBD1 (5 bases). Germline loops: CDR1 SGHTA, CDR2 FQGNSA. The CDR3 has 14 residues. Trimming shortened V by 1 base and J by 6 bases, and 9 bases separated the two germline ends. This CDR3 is CASSLVGAPGELFF. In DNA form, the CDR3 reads TGTGCCAGCAGCTTAGTAGGGGCCCCCGGGGAGCTGTTTTTT.

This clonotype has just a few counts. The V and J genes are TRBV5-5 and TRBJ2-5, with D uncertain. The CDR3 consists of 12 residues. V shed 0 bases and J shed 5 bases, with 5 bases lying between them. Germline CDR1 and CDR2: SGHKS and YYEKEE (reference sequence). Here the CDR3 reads CASSLDYETQYF. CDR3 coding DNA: TGTGCCAGCAGCTTGGATTACGAGACCCAGTACTTC.

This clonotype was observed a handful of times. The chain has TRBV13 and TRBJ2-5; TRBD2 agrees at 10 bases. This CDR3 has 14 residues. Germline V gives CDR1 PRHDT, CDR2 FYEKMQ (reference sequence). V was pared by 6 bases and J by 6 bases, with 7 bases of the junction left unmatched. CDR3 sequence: CASRSGRASKTQYF. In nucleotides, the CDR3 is TGTGCCAGCAGAAGCGGGAGGGCCAGTAAGACCCAGTACTTC.

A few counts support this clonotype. CDR3 nucleotide sequence: TGTGCCAGCAGTGAAGAGGGGGCGGTACACTACGAGCAGTACTTC. Translated, it gives CASSEEGAVHYEQYF. The J gene is TRBJ2-7, the V gene TRBV2, with 7 nucleotides matching TRBD1. The CDR3 is 15 amino acids. V trimming: 1 base; J trimming: 3 bases; junction bases outside the gene matches: 6. Germline V gene sequence: CDR1 SNHLY, CDR2 FYNNEI.

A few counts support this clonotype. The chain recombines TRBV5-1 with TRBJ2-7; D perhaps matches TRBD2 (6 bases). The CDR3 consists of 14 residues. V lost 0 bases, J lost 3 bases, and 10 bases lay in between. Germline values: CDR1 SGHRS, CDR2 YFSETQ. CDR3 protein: CASSLVPGGYEQYF. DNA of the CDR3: TGCGCCAGCAGCTTGGTACCCGGGGGCTACGAGCAGTACTTC.

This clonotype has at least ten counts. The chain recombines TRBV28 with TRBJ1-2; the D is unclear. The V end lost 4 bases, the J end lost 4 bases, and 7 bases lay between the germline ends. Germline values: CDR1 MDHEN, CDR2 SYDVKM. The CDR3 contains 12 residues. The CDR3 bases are TGTGCCAGCAGTTCCTATCTCTATGGCTACACCTTC. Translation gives CASSSYLYGYTF.

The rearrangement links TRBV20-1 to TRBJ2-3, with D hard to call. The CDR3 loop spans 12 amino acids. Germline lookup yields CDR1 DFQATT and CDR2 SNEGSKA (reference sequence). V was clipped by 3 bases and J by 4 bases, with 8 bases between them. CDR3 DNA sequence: TGCAGTGCTAGTCGGCGATCAGATACGCAGTATTTT. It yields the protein CSASRRSDTQYF.

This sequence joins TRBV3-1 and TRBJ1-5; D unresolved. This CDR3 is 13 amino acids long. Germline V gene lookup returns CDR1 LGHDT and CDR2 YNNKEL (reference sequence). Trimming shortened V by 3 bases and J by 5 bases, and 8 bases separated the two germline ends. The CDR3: CASSQMADQPQHF. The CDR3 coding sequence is TGTGCCAGCAGCCAGATGGCGGATCAGCCCCAGCATTTT. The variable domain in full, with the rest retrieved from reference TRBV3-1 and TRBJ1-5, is DTAVSQTPKYLVTQMGNDKSIKCEQNLGHDTMYWYKQDSKKFLKIMFSYNNKELIINETVPNRFSPKSPDKAHLNLHINSLELGDSAVYFCASSQMADQPQHFGDGTRLSIL.

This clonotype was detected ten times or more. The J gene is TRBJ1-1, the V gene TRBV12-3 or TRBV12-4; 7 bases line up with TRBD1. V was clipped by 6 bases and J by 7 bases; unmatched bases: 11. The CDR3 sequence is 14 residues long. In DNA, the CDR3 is TGTGCCAGCAGGCCCACAGGGGTAGAGGGTGAAGCTTTCTTT. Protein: CASRPTGVEGEAFF.

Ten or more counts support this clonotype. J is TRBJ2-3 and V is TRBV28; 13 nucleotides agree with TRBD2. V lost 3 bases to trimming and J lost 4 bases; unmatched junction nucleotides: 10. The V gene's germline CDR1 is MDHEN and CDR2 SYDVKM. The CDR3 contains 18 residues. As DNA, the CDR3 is TGTGCCAGCAGTTTGGCCCTATTACTAGCGGGGGGGCCAGATACGCAGTATTTT. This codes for CASSLALLLAGGPDTQYF.

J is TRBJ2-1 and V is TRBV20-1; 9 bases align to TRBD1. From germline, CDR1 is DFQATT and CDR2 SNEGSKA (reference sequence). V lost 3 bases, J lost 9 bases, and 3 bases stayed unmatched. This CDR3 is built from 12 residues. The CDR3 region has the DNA TGCAGTGCTAGTAAACAGGGGGCTGAGCAGTTCTTC. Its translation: CSASKQGAEQFF.

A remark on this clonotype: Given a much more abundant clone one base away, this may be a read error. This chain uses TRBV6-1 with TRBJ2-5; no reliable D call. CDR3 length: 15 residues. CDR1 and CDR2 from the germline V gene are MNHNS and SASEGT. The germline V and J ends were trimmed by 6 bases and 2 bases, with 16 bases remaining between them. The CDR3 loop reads CASSQPHAMQETQYF. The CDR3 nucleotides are TGTGCCAGCAGCCAACCACACGCTATGCAAGAGACCCAGTACTTC.

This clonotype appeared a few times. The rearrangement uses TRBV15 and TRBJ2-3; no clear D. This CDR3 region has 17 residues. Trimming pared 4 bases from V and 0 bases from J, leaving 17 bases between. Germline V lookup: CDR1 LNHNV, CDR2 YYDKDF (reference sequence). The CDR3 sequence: CATSMPDERESTDTQYF. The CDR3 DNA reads TGTGCCACCAGCATGCCGGATGAACGAGAGAGCACAGATACGCAGTATTTT.

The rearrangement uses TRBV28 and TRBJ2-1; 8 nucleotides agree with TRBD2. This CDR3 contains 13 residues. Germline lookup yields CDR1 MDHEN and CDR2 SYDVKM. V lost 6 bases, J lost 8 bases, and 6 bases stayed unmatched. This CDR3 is CASSPGTSHEQFF. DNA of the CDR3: TGTGCCAGCAGCCCCGGGACTAGTCATGAGCAGTTCTTC.